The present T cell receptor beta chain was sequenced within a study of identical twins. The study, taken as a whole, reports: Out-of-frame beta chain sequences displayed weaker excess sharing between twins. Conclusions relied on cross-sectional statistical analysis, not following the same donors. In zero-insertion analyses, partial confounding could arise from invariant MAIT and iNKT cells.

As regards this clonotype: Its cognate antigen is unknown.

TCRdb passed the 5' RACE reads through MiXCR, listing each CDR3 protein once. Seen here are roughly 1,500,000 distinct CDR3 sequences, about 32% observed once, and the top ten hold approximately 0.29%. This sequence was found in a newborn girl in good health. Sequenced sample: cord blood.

The CDR3 DNA sequence: TGCAGTGCTAGAGATATTCGGGACAGGAGGATGAACACTGAAGCTTTCTTT. This translates into CSARDIRDRRMNTEAFF. This rearrangement joins TRBV20-1 to TRBJ1-1, with 8 positions matching TRBD1. The CDR3 runs 17 residues. The junction had 9 bases not matched to a gene; V was cut back by 0 bases and J by 0 bases. Germline loops: CDR1 DFQATT, CDR2 SNEGSKA (reference sequence).